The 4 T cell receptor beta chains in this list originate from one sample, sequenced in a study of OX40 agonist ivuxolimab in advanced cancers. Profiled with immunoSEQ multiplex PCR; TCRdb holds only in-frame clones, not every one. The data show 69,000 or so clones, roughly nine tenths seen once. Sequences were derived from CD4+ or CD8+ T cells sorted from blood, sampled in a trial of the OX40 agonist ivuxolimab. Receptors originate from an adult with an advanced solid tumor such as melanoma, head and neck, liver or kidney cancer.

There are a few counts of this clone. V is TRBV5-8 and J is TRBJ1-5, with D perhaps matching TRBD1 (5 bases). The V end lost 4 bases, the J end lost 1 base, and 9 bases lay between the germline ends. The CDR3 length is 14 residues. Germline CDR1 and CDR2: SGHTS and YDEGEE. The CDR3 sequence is CASSQRQSNQPQHF. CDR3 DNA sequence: TGTGCCAGCAGCCAAAGACAGAGCAATCAGCCCCAGCATTTT.

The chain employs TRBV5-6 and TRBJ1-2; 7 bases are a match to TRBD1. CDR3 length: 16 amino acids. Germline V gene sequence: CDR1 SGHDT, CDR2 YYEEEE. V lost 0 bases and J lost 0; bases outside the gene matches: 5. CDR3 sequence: CASSLDRQGTNYGYTF. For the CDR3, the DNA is TGTGCCAGCAGCTTGGATAGACAGGGTACTAACTATGGCTACACCTTC.

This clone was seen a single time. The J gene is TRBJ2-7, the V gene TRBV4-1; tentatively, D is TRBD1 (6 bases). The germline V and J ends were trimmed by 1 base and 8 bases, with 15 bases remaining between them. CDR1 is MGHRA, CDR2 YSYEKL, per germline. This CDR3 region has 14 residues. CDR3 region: CASSQAQGTDQQYF. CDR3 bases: TGCGCCAGCAGCCAAGCGCAGGGGACGGACCAGCAGTACTTC.

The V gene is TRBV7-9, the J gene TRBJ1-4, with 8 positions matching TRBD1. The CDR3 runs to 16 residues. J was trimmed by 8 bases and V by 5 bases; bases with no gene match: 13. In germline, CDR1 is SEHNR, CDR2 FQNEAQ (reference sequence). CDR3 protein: CASSPIRGQATEKLFF. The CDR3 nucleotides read TGTGCCAGCAGCCCCATCAGGGGACAGGCGACCGAAAAACTGTTTTTT.